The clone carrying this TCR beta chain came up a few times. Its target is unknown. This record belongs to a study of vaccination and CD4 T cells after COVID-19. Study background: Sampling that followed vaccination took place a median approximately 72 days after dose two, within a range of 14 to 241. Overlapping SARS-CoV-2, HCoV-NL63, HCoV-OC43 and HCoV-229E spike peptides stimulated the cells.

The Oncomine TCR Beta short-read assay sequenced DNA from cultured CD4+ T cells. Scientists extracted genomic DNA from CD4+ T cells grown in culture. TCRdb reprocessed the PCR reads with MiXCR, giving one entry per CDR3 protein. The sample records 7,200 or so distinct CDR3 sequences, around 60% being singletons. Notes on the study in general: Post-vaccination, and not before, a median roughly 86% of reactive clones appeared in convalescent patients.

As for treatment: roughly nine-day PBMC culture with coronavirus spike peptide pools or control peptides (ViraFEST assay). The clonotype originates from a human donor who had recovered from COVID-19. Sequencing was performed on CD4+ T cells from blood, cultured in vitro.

CDR3 nucleotide sequence: TGTGCCAGCAGCTTAGTGGGTGGCACAGATACGCAGTATTTT. This translates into CASSLVGGTDTQYF. The V and J genes are TRBV7-9 and TRBJ2-3; D gene unclear. This CDR3 has 14 residues. V gave up 1 base and J gave up 1 base, with 6 bases separating them. Germline V lookup: CDR1 SEHNR, CDR2 FQNEAQ (reference sequence).